The 24 T cell receptor beta chains given below trace back to one sample, sequenced in a study of cytomegalovirus exposure and HLA in healthy donors. The PCR used 60 Vbeta and 13 Jbeta primers. The repertoire was sequenced with immunoSEQ multiplex PCR; TCRdb's copy has only in-frame clones and lacks some. Its clone listing holds approximately 110,000 clones. The sample consisted of PBMCs. Receptor source: a man aged 25 to 45 in good health and CMV-seronegative.

V and J are TRBV5-8 and TRBJ2-7; D not certain. V shed 2 bases and J shed 3 bases, with 6 bases lying between them. Looked up from germline, CDR1 is SGHTS and CDR2 is YDEGEE. The CDR3 spans 12 residues. For the CDR3, the DNA is TGTGCCAGCAGCTTAGTACACTACGAGCAGTACTTC. Translation gives CASSLVHYEQYF.

The chain employs TRBV7-9 and TRBJ2-5; D is possibly TRBD1 (5 bases). CDR3 length: 14 amino acids. Germline V gene lookup returns CDR1 SEHNR and CDR2 FQNEAQ (reference sequence). V shed 5 bases and J shed 1 base, with 11 bases lying between them. The CDR3 DNA is TGTGCCAGCAGCCCCCGTAGGGGCCAAGAGACCCAGTACTTC. Protein: CASSPRRGQETQYF.

A remark on this clone: The same CDR3 arises from other DNA sequences in this sample as well. The chain couples TRBV10-2 to TRBJ1-5; 9 nucleotides align to TRBD1. Germline V lookup: CDR1 WSHSY, CDR2 SAAADI. CDR3 size: 13 residues. V lost 6 bases to trimming and J lost 6 bases; unmatched junction nucleotides: 3. This CDR3 reads CASSPGQGQPQHF. DNA for the CDR3: TGCGCCAGCAGCCCGGGACAGGGTCAGCCCCAGCATTTT.

The chain employs TRBV14 and TRBJ2-7, with D unclear. The CDR3 totals 13 residues. The germline V gene has CDR1 SGHDN and CDR2 FVKESK. Trimming took 1 base from V and 6 from J, leaving 10 bases between them. As DNA, the CDR3 is TGTGCCAGCAGCCAAGGGTATCTAAGCGAGCAGTACTTC. Translated, it gives CASSQGYLSEQYF.

The gene calls are TRBV7-3 and TRBJ1-2, with a possible D match to TRBD1 (5 bases). The V gene's germline CDR1 is SGHTA and CDR2 FQGTGA. This CDR3 is built from 13 residues. V lost 1 base and J 6 bases, leaving 9 bases between the germline ends. The DNA of the CDR3 is TGTGCCAGCAGCTTAATGCAGGGCCATGGCTACACCTTC. Translation: CASSLMQGHGYTF.

This chain links TRBV9 with TRBJ2-3; TRBD1 matches at 9 bases. The CDR3 contains 14 residues. Trimming at V came to 2 bases and at J to 5 bases, leaving 3 bases not matched to a gene. Germline V gene lookup returns CDR1 SGDLS and CDR2 YYNGEE. CDR3 DNA sequence: TGTGCCAGCAGCGTCCAGACAGGGGGAGATACGCAGTATTTT. Its protein product is CASSVQTGGDTQYF.

The V and J genes are TRBV6-5 and TRBJ1-1; no clear D. The germline V and J ends were trimmed by 0 bases and 1 base, with 9 bases remaining between them. Germline CDR1 is MNHEY and CDR2 is SVGAGI. This CDR3 contains 15 residues. The CDR3 protein is CASSYSPVTNTEAFF. In DNA, the CDR3 is TGTGCCAGCAGTTACTCACCGGTCACGAACACTGAAGCTTTCTTT.

The chain recombines TRBV5-4 with TRBJ2-2, with 11 bases that match TRBD2. Germline loops: CDR1 SGHNT, CDR2 YYREEE (reference sequence). The CDR3 sequence is 16 residues long. Germline trimming cut 1 base from V and 7 bases from J; bases unmatched to any gene: 6. CDR3 DNA sequence: TGTGCCAGCAGCTTGTCACTAGCGGGAGTCGTCGGGGAGCTGTTTTTT. Translated, it gives CASSLSLAGVVGELFF.

The V call is TRBV27, the J call TRBJ2-3; 7 nucleotides align to TRBD1. The CDR3 extends over 14 amino acids. The germline V gene has CDR1 MNHEY and CDR2 SMNVEV (reference sequence). J lost 6 bases, V lost 8 bases, and 11 bases had no gene match. For the CDR3, the DNA is TGTGCCAGCTTCCGGGACAGAGATTCGGATACGCAGTATTTT. Translation: CASFRDRDSDTQYF.

The chain combines TRBV6-1 with TRBJ2-7; 14 bases fit TRBD2. Losses at the gene ends were 6 bases for V and 5 bases for J; bases not matched to a gene: 3. The CDR3 consists of 14 residues. Germline V gene lookup returns CDR1 MNHNS and CDR2 SASEGT. The CDR3 region has the DNA TGTGCCAGCAGCGCGGGACTAGCGGGAGACGAGCAGTACTTC. It is translated as CASSAGLAGDEQYF.

The rearrangement joins TRBV5-4 to TRBJ1-1; 7 nucleotides agree with TRBD1. The CDR3 loop spans 17 amino acids. Unmatched junction bases numbered 12, after V lost 2 bases and J lost 2 bases. Per the germline V gene, CDR1 is SGHNT and CDR2 is YYREEE (reference sequence). In DNA form, the CDR3 reads TGTGCCAGCAGCTTCGGTTTAATCGGGACAGCTAACACTGAAGCTTTCTTT. It encodes CASSFGLIGTANTEAFF. Looking up the rest from reference TRBV5-4 and TRBJ1-1 gives the full variable domain: ETGVTQSPTHLIKTRGQQVTLRCSSQSGHNTVSWYQQALGQGPQFIFQYYREEENGRGNFPPRFSGLQFPNYSSELNVNALELDDSALYLCASSFGLIGTANTEAFFGQGTRLTVV.

The chain joins TRBV30 to TRBJ1-1, with D hard to call. CDR3 size: 12 residues. Germline assignment: CDR1 GTSNPN and CDR2 SVGIG (reference sequence). The V end was cut by 7 bases, the J end by 3 bases, with 12 bases between. The CDR3 sequence is CAYTRGDTEAFF. The CDR3 coding sequence is TGTGCCTACACAAGAGGAGACACTGAAGCTTTCTTT.

The V gene is TRBV30, the J gene TRBJ2-4; D is possibly TRBD1 (5 bases). The CDR3 has 13 residues. Per the germline V gene, CDR1 is GTSNPN and CDR2 is SVGIG (reference sequence). The ends were cut back, 3 bases at V and 7 bases at J, with 13 bases in the middle. The CDR3 is CAWRQGGRNIQYF. As DNA, the CDR3 is TGTGCCTGGAGGCAGGGCGGTCGGAACATTCAGTACTTC.

This chain connects TRBV5-1 to TRBJ1-4, with 7 bases identical to TRBD1. This CDR3 comprises 17 residues. Trimming took 5 bases from V and 0 from J; bases not matched to a gene: 10. From germline, CDR1 is SGHRS and CDR2 YFSETQ. The CDR3 nucleotides read TGCGCCAGCAGGTCTGTCCCGCAGGGGGCAACTAATGAAAAACTGTTTTTT. Translating it yields CASRSVPQGATNEKLFF.

This chain uses TRBV11-2 with TRBJ1-3, with 8 positions matching TRBD1. V trimming: 5 bases; J trimming: 2 bases; junction bases outside the gene matches: 11. CDR3 size: 17 residues. CDR1 is SGHAT and CDR2 is FQNNGV in the germline V gene. CDR3 sequence (DNA): TGTGCCAGCAGCACCGGACAGGGTCTAATCGCTGGAAACACCATATATTTT. Translation gives CASSTGQGLIAGNTIYF.

This rearrangement joins TRBV9 to TRBJ1-1; 9 bases fit TRBD1. This CDR3 region has 15 residues. Germline assignment: CDR1 SGDLS and CDR2 YYNGEE. V shed 2 bases and J 4 bases; nucleotides not matched to a gene: 6. The CDR3 loop reads CASSVTAGQGTEAFF. In DNA form, the CDR3 reads TGTGCCAGCAGCGTCACAGCGGGACAGGGCACTGAAGCTTTCTTT.

The chain uses TRBV2 and TRBJ2-3, with 11 bases fitting TRBD1. The trim removed 7 bases at V and 3 bases at J, leaving 3 bases unmatched. CDR1 and CDR2 (germline): SNHLY, FYNNEI. CDR3 length: 14 residues. The CDR3, as DNA: TGTGCCAGCAACGGACAGGGGGCAACAGATACGCAGTATTTT. Protein product: CASNGQGATDTQYF.

The chain employs TRBV28 and TRBJ2-1; 12 nucleotides agree with TRBD2. Germline CDR1 and CDR2: MDHEN and SYDVKM. The CDR3 runs to 16 residues. Germline trimming cut 6 bases from V and 10 bases from J; bases unmatched to any gene: 13. The CDR3 DNA is TGTGCCAGCAGCGAACCTAGCGGGAGGGGGTGGGTGGAGCAGTTCTTC. It yields the protein CASSEPSGRGWVEQFF.

The V call is TRBV4-2, the J call TRBJ2-6, with TRBD2 matching 8 bases. The V gene end was trimmed by 4 bases and the J gene end by 0 bases; junction bases not matched to a gene: 5. The CDR3 contains 17 residues. From germline, CDR1 is LGHNA and CDR2 YNFKEQ. The CDR3 spells CASSLGTSNSGANVLTF. CDR3 in DNA: TGTGCCAGCAGCCTCGGGACTAGTAACTCTGGGGCCAACGTCCTGACTTTC.

The rearrangement uses TRBV28 and TRBJ2-7; the match to TRBD1 covers 9 bases. J lost 6 bases, V lost 2 bases, and 23 bases had no gene match. Germline V CDR1 and CDR2: MDHEN, SYDVKM. This CDR3 is built from 20 residues. As DNA, the CDR3 is TGTGCCAGCAGTTTACGGAGATTGAGGGACAGGGAAAAAGGCTTACGCGAGCAGTACTTC. It specifies CASSLRRLRDREKGLREQYF.

V is TRBV7-6 and J is TRBJ1-4; D perhaps matches TRBD1 (6 bases). The CDR3 is 17 amino acids. Germline CDR1 SGHVS, CDR2 FNYEAQ. The germline V and J ends were trimmed by 3 bases and 5 bases, with 19 bases remaining between them. The CDR3 loop reads CASSFADLGASNEKLFF. CDR3 DNA: TGTGCCAGCAGCTTCGCGGACTTGGGGGCATCGAATGAAAAACTGTTTTTT.

The V and J genes are TRBV11-2 and TRBJ2-1; 11 nucleotides line up with TRBD2. Germline CDR1 and CDR2: SGHAT and FQNNGV. The CDR3 is made up of 16 amino acids. V shed 1 base, J shed 7 bases, and the junction held 6 bases outside the gene matches. The CDR3 nucleotides read TGTGCCAGCAGCTTAGTTCTAGCGGGAGGAATAAATGAGCAGTTCTTC. It codes for CASSLVLAGGINEQFF.

The J gene is TRBJ2-7, the V gene TRBV11-2; tentative D call: TRBD2 (5 bases). The CDR3 is 17 residues long. CDR1 and CDR2 from the germline V gene are SGHAT and FQNNGV. V lost 2 bases and J 0 bases, leaving 17 bases between the germline ends. The CDR3 is CASSLSALDSFSYEQYF. The CDR3 DNA is TGTGCCAGCAGCTTATCCGCCTTGGACTCGTTCTCCTACGAGCAGTACTTC.

The gene calls are TRBV4-2 and TRBJ2-7, with 9 bases lining up with TRBD2. Germline CDR1 and CDR2: LGHNA and YNFKEQ. This CDR3 has 18 amino acids. J lost 6 bases, V lost 0 bases, and 15 bases had no gene match. CDR3 protein: CASSQEGEQAGGISEQYF. The DNA of the CDR3 is TGTGCCAGCAGCCAAGAAGGGGAACAAGCGGGAGGAATTAGCGAGCAGTACTTC.